Shown below are 2 T cell receptor beta chains from a single sample sequenced in a study of shared clonotypes between healthy human individuals. Profiled with immunoSEQ multiplex PCR; TCRdb holds only in-frame clones, not every one. The sample holds 950,000 to 1,100,000 clones; roughly 75% are singletons and the top ten take over 1.3%. The sample taken for sequencing was memory CD4+ T cells sorted from blood. Sample subset: CD45RA-negative fraction. These receptors came from a man aged 18 to 29 in good health.

This rearrangement joins TRBV29-1 to TRBJ1-5, with D possibly TRBD1 on 5 matching bases. Germline values: CDR1 SQVTM, CDR2 ANQGSEA. Trimming pared 4 bases from V and 3 bases from J, leaving 10 bases between. The CDR3 sequence is 13 residues long. CDR3 protein: CSVAGFNNQPQHF. CDR3 in DNA: TGCAGCGTTGCAGGGTTTAACAATCAGCCCCAGCATTTT.

This clone was seen a few times. The chain combines TRBV9 with TRBJ2-2, with 7 bases lining up with TRBD2. CDR3 size: 19 residues. V lost 3 bases, J lost 6 bases, and 20 bases stayed unmatched. Germline CDR1 reads SGDLS; CDR2 reads YYNGEE. In DNA, the CDR3 is TGTGCCAGCAGCGCCGCAACACTTTTTCTAGCGGCGGGATCCGGGGAGCTGTTTTTT. Encoded protein: CASSAATLFLAAGSGELFF. The whole variable domain, remainder taken from reference TRBV9 and TRBJ2-2, is DSGVTQTPKHLITATGQRVTLRCSPRSGDLSVYWYQQSLDQGLQFLIQYYNGEERAKGNILERFSAQQFPDLHSELNLSSLELGDSALYFCASSAATLFLAAGSGELFFGEGSRLTVL.